Sequencing of this T cell receptor beta chain was carried out in a study of CXCR3-negative and CXCR3-positive naive CD8 T cells. On this clonotype: Its antigen is still unknown.

The germline V gene has CDR1 SGHAT and CDR2 FQNNGV. The CDR3 length is 16 residues. The study made its TRB cDNA libraries by 5' RACE, adding UMI labels. TCRdb re-called the 5' RACE reads and gives one entry per CDR3 protein, without DNA. Across over 35,000 distinct CDR3 sequences, the top ten clones capture 2.5% of the sample. Study outcomes and limitations: Similar TRBV-TRBJ usage was seen in naive cells (both CXCR3-negative and CXCR3-positive), but memory cells differed. Whereas both naive subsets had comparably high diversity, memory CD8+ cells had much lower diversity.

The chain uses TRBV11-2 and TRBJ2-3; the TCRdb D gene call, TRBD1, has no DNA to confirm it. The TCR was taken from a human donor in good health. Some clones in this sample may be carry-over from other donors' samples. Sequenced sample: naive CXCR3- CD8+ T cells from blood. Indicated subset: CD45RO-CCR7+CD27+CD95- naive CD8+ T cells lacking CXCR3 (TNR3-). CDR3 residues: CASSLRRRDHTDTQYF.